Detailed here is one TCR beta chain. The sample belongs to a study of blood T cell repertoires in COVID-19. About the research overall: Acute and convalescent COVID-19 specimens originated in the United States, Italy and Spain. PBMCs, B-cell-depleted T cells, or T cells were the source of the cDNA or gDNA that made up the material.

As handled by the study authors: Quantification of nucleated cells was approximated via reference gene primer amplification. Measured with immunoSEQ multiplex PCR; TCRdb has only the in-frame clones, and not every one. The V and J calls and the clone size are those of that table, but D and trimming were determined from the DNA. This sample has fewer than 250,000 clones, with roughly 86% found just once. This study enrolled people aged about 18 to 90 from 20 to 25 US geographic areas. The CDR3 totals 12 residues. The ends were cut back, 0 bases at V and 5 bases at J, with 7 bases in the middle. CDR1 and CDR2 (germline): SQVTM, ANQGSEA.

The clonotype originates from a woman younger than 45 with acute COVID-19. Sequencing was performed on PBMCs or T cells enriched from blood (not recorded which). The chain has TRBV29-1 and TRBJ1-1; D perhaps matches TRBD1 (5 bases). CDR3 DNA sequence: TGCAGCGTTGAAGATCCAGGGACTGAAGCTTTCTTT. Amino acids: CSVEDPGTEAFF.